Reported below is one T cell receptor (beta chain). What it binds is not known. This sample is drawn from a study of shared clonotypes between healthy human individuals. Study-level information: Three plates each covered CD4 naive and memory; CD8 naive two, CD8 memory one. Points from the study as a whole: Sequencing depth was expected to affect clonotype sharing among donors.

Sequenced by immunoSEQ multiplex PCR; TCRdb stores in-frame clones only, minus some. The repertoire holds 2.5 million or so clones, with approximately 94% as singletons. V lost 3 bases to trimming and J lost 4 bases, with 10 bases between them. The CDR3 extends over 13 amino acids. Germline lookup yields CDR1 SGHNT and CDR2 YYREEE (reference sequence). The chain carries TRBV5-4 and TRBJ1-2; maybe TRBD1 (5 bases). The receptor was isolated from a man between 18 and 29 years old in good health. The sequencing input was naive CD4+ T cells sorted from blood. The subset is: CD45RA+ positively selected. The CDR3 region has the DNA TGTGCCAGCAGCTGGGACCGAAGCTATGGCTACACCTTC. Translating it yields CASSWDRSYGYTF.